Below, 25 T cell receptor beta chains from the same sample are listed, as sequenced in a study of CD8 T cells in ankylosing spondylitis. Regarding the study as a whole: Seemingly characteristic of ankylosing spondylitis blood was a TCR beta motif consisting of fewer than 10 highly homologous variants.

TCRdb analysed the 5' RACE reads with MiXCR anew, one entry per CDR3 protein. The sample contains hundreds of thousands of distinct CDR3 sequences, about 13% of which appear only once. No antigen is known for these receptors. Sequences were obtained from blood, either unsorted or a sorted T cell fraction (not recorded which). The origin of the receptors is a male donor with ankylosing spondylitis.

This clonotype has a handful of counts. The chain combines TRBV5-1 with TRBJ1-5, with a tentative D call TRBD1 (5 bases). The CDR3 spans 16 residues. V was trimmed by 4 bases and J by 5 bases, leaving 19 bases between them. The germline V gene has CDR1 SGHRS and CDR2 YFSETQ. The CDR3: CASSPDGAGRHQPQHF. Written as DNA, the CDR3 is TGCGCCAGCAGCCCGGACGGGGCTGGTAGGCATCAGCCCCAGCATTTT.

This clonotype was seen repeatedly, ten times or more. The chain uses TRBV7-2 and TRBJ2-3; 7 bases map to TRBD2. The germline gives CDR1 SGHTA, CDR2 FQGNSA. The CDR3 is 16 amino acids. V gave up 1 base and J gave up 4 bases; unmatched junction bases: 8. The CDR3 DNA sequence: TGTGCCAGCAGCTTAGGACTAGCTGGGAGGGCAGATACGCAGTATTTT. Translating it yields CASSLGLAGRADTQYF.

This clonotype was counted only a few times. This chain links TRBV20-1 with TRBJ2-1, with 8 bases matching TRBD2. J was trimmed by 4 bases and V by 6 bases; bases with no gene match: 14. The CDR3 spans 16 residues. Germline values: CDR1 DFQATT, CDR2 SNEGSKA (reference sequence). The CDR3 DNA sequence: TGCAGTGCACTCCGCCGTTTAGAGCGGGAGTACAATGAGCAGTTCTTC. This codes for CSALRRLEREYNEQFF.

This clonotype came up a few times. The chain carries TRBV5-1 and TRBJ1-2; 8 nucleotides align to TRBD1. This CDR3 comprises 14 residues. Germline CDR1 SGHRS, CDR2 YFSETQ. The trim removed 4 bases at V and 7 bases at J, leaving 9 bases unmatched. The CDR3 region is CASSPRTGYRGYTF. The CDR3 DNA is TGCGCCAGCAGCCCCCGGACAGGGTATCGTGGCTACACCTTC.

CDR3 loop: CASSVRAAETQYF. The CDR3 nucleotides read TGTGCCAGCAGTGTCAGGGCAGCAGAGACCCAGTACTTC. The chain recombines TRBV2 with TRBJ2-5; tentative D call: TRBD1 (5 bases). The germline V and J ends were trimmed by 4 bases and 4 bases, with 10 bases remaining between them. This CDR3 contains 13 residues. The germline CDR1 and CDR2 sequences are SNHLY and FYNNEI.

This clonotype was seen only a few times. The CDR3 region is CSARTVGYTF. CDR3 sequence (DNA): TGCAGTGCTAGGACAGTCGGCTACACCTTC. This chain joins TRBV20-1 and TRBJ1-2; TRBD1 might be the D (5 bases). The CDR3 runs to 10 residues. V was clipped by 3 bases and J by 8 bases, with 7 bases between them. Germline lookup yields CDR1 DFQATT and CDR2 SNEGSKA (reference sequence).

This clonotype was seen repeatedly, ten times or more. The DNA of the CDR3 is TGCGCCAGCAGCCTGGCTAGCGGGAGTATGACCGGGGAGCTGTTTTTT. It codes for CASSLASGSMTGELFF. The chain has TRBV5-1 and TRBJ2-2, with 10 nucleotides matching TRBD2. The CDR3 has 16 residues. Trimming removed 4 bases from V and 5 bases from J; junction bases left unmatched: 8. Germline loops: CDR1 SGHRS, CDR2 YFSETQ. Filled out from reference TRBV5-1 and TRBJ2-2, the complete variable domain reads KAGVTQTPRYLIKTRGQQVTLSCSPISGHRSVSWYQQTPGQGLQFLFEYFSETQRNKGNFPGRFSGRQFSNSRSEMNVSTLELGDSALYLCASSLASGSMTGELFFGEGSRLTVL.

This clonotype was counted only a few times. The rearrangement joins TRBV20-1 to TRBJ1-5, with D possibly matching TRBD1 (5 bases). Trimming took off 1 base at V and 6 bases at J, with 13 bases between the two ends. Germline CDR1 reads DFQATT; CDR2 reads SNEGSKA (reference sequence). The CDR3 is made up of 14 amino acids. The CDR3 DNA reads as TGCAGTGCTAGAGGCCCCGGGGGGGGTCAGCCCCAGCATTTT. Translating it yields CSARGPGGGQPQHF.

This chain links TRBV20-1 with TRBJ2-3, with a tentative D call TRBD2 (6 bases). CDR1 and CDR2 (germline): DFQATT, SNEGSKA (reference sequence). V lost 6 bases, J lost 4 bases, and 20 bases lay in between. The CDR3 contains 15 residues. The CDR3 bases are TGCAGTGCCATTAGCGTGGGAGGTGGGGCAGATACGCAGTATTTT. It translates to CSAISVGGGADTQYF.

The chain employs TRBV25-1 and TRBJ2-1, with D perhaps TRBD1 or TRBD2 (5 bases each). The germline CDR1 and CDR2 sequences are MGHDK and SYGVNS. This CDR3 is 15 amino acids long. Trimming cost V 5 bases and J 2 bases, with 13 bases left between them. The CDR3 region has the DNA TGTGCCAGCAGTTCCCACGGGGCGGCCTACAATGAGCAGTTCTTC. It encodes CASSSHGAAYNEQFF.

A few counts support this clonotype. This chain connects TRBV5-1 to TRBJ1-6; D remains unclear. Germline V gene data show CDR1 as SGHRS and CDR2 as YFSETQ. V lost 2 bases to trimming and J lost 4 bases, with 13 bases between them. The CDR3 is made up of 16 amino acids. The CDR3 loop reads CASSFAALNYNSPLHF. CDR3 in DNA: TGCGCCAGCAGCTTCGCAGCTCTCAATTATAATTCACCCCTCCACTTT.

This clonotype was seen at least ten times. The chain uses TRBV5-1 and TRBJ1-5; TRBD1 matches 8 bases. Per germline, CDR1 SGHRS and CDR2 YFSETQ. Losses at the gene ends were 2 bases for V and 6 bases for J; bases not matched to a gene: 7. The CDR3 length is 15 residues. The CDR3 loop reads CASSLRTGNGQPQHF. The CDR3 DNA reads as TGCGCCAGCAGCTTAAGGACAGGGAACGGTCAGCCCCAGCATTTT. The full variable domain, completed using reference TRBV5-1 and TRBJ1-5, is KAGVTQTPRYLIKTRGQQVTLSCSPISGHRSVSWYQQTPGQGLQFLFEYFSETQRNKGNFPGRFSGRQFSNSRSEMNVSTLELGDSALYLCASSLRTGNGQPQHFGDGTRLSIL.

The V and J genes are TRBV24-1 and TRBJ1-2, with D unresolved. Per the germline V gene, CDR1 is KGHDR and CDR2 is SFDVKD. V was shortened by 3 bases and J by 1 base, with 5 bases between the two germline ends. The CDR3 runs 13 residues. The DNA for the CDR3 is TGTGCCACCAGTGATCTCGTTAACTATGGCTACACCTTC. The encoded protein is CATSDLVNYGYTF.

The sample holds a few counts of this clonotype. This chain connects TRBV7-2 to TRBJ2-2; D is undetermined. This CDR3 region has 16 residues. Trimming left V 1 base short and J 0 bases short, with 9 bases between. In germline, CDR1 is SGHTA, CDR2 FQGNSA. The CDR3 reads CASSLVNPANTGELFF. CDR3 coding DNA: TGTGCCAGCAGCTTAGTGAACCCGGCGAACACCGGGGAGCTGTTTTTT.

This clonotype was detected once. The chain has TRBV12-3 or TRBV12-4 and TRBJ2-7; a weak D match, TRBD2 (6 bases). Trimming took off 10 bases at V and 2 bases at J, with 18 bases between the two ends. The CDR3 is made up of 14 amino acids. As DNA, the CDR3 is TGTGCCACCTCCTGGGCGGAGGGGCCCTACGAGCAGTACTTC. Translated: CATSWAEGPYEQYF.

This clonotype was seen repeatedly, ten times or more. The CDR3: CASSPGQGYYGYTF. CDR3 coding DNA: TGCGCCAGCAGCCCAGGACAGGGGTACTATGGCTACACCTTC. V and J are TRBV5-1 and TRBJ1-2; 9 bases fit TRBD1. After removal of 4 bases from V and 3 bases from J, the junction contained 4 bases not matched to a gene. CDR3 size: 14 residues. CDR1 and CDR2 from the germline V gene are SGHRS and YFSETQ. The full variable domain, rest sourced from reference TRBV5-1 and TRBJ1-2, is KAGVTQTPRYLIKTRGQQVTLSCSPISGHRSVSWYQQTPGQGLQFLFEYFSETQRNKGNFPGRFSGRQFSNSRSEMNVSTLELGDSALYLCASSPGQGYYGYTFGSGTRLTVV.

The rearrangement joins TRBV20-1 to TRBJ2-5; the D gene could be TRBD1 or TRBD2 (5 bases each). The CDR3 has 14 residues. Germline V gene sequence: CDR1 DFQATT, CDR2 SNEGSKA (reference sequence). V was trimmed by 6 bases and J by 5 bases, leaving 19 bases between them. This CDR3 is CSADARGRGETQYF. As DNA, the CDR3 is TGCAGTGCGGACGCAAGGGGACGAGGGGAGACCCAGTACTTC.

The chain has TRBV29-1 and TRBJ1-4; TRBD1 aligns across 10 bases. Per germline, CDR1 SQVTM and CDR2 ANQGSEA. The V and J ends lost 7 bases and 5 bases, in that order; junction bases with no gene match: 1. The CDR3 is made up of 12 amino acids. This chain's CDR3 is CSAGQGNEKLFF. The CDR3 DNA reads as TGCAGCGCGGGACAGGGGAATGAAAAACTGTTTTTT.

This clonotype was counted ten times or more. The chain is built from TRBV12-3 or TRBV12-4 and TRBJ1-1; D gene ambiguous. The CDR3 is made up of 14 amino acids. Trimming stripped 3 bases from V and 5 bases from J, with 13 bases between. The CDR3 protein is CASSFEGGGTEAFF. The CDR3 DNA sequence: TGTGCCAGCAGTTTCGAGGGAGGAGGGACTGAAGCTTTCTTT.

A few counts support this clonotype. This chain uses TRBV20-1 with TRBJ1-1, with D perhaps matching TRBD1 (5 bases). Between the trimmed V and J ends, which lost 4 bases and 1 base, there was a span of 13 bases. There are 14 residues in the CDR3. Germline V gene sequence: CDR1 DFQATT, CDR2 SNEGSKA (reference sequence). The CDR3 spells CSAIPGRSNTEAFF. In nucleotides, the CDR3 is TGCAGTGCTATACCGGGACGGTCGAACACTGAAGCTTTCTTT.

The chain carries TRBV20-1 and TRBJ2-1; the D gene is possibly TRBD2 (6 bases). V lost 3 bases and J 3 bases, leaving 15 bases between the germline ends. This CDR3 spans 15 amino acids. Germline-derived CDR1 and CDR2 are DFQATT and SNEGSKA (reference sequence). Here the CDR3 reads CSASLWRAIYNEQFF. CDR3 sequence (DNA): TGCAGTGCTAGTTTGTGGAGGGCCATCTACAATGAGCAGTTCTTC.

This clonotype was counted only a few times. The chain couples TRBV4-1 to TRBJ2-1, with 12 bases that match TRBD2. V shed 7 bases, J shed 6 bases, and the junction held 7 bases outside the gene matches. Germline CDR1 MGHRA, CDR2 YSYEKL. This CDR3 spans 15 amino acids. CDR3 region: CASMFLAGGRNEQFF. The CDR3 coding sequence is TGCGCCAGCATGTTCCTAGCGGGAGGGCGCAATGAGCAGTTCTTC.

This clonotype was observed a few times. The chain has TRBV6-2 or TRBV6-3 and TRBJ2-1, with a tentative D call TRBD2 (7 bases). The CDR3 totals 14 residues. CDR1 MNHEY and CDR2 SVGEGT come from the germline V gene. Trimming left V 6 bases short and J 7 bases short, with 16 bases between. The CDR3 is CASSRGLAVNEQFF. The CDR3 coding sequence is TGTGCCAGCAGCCGGGGGCTAGCGGTGAATGAGCAGTTCTTC.

The sample holds a few counts of this clonotype. The CDR3 DNA reads as TGTGCCAGCAGTGAGGCCGTAGGGGGGACTTGGGGCTCCTACAATGAGCAGTTCTTC. It is translated as CASSEAVGGTWGSYNEQFF. V gene TRBV2 combines with J gene TRBJ2-1, with D perhaps being TRBD1 or TRBD2 (6 bases each). This CDR3 spans 19 amino acids. Trimming removed 3 bases from V and 0 bases from J, with 21 bases in between. Germline V gives CDR1 SNHLY, CDR2 FYNNEI.

V usage is TRBV20-1 and J usage is TRBJ2-5; possible D gene TRBD2, 5 bases. The ends were cut back, 5 bases at V and 7 bases at J, with 20 bases in the middle. CDR1 and CDR2 from the germline V gene are DFQATT and SNEGSKA (reference sequence). CDR3 size: 14 residues. This CDR3 reads CSASRDSAPGTQYF. In DNA form, the CDR3 reads TGCAGTGCTTCCCGCGATAGCGCCCCTGGGACCCAGTACTTC.